The present entry profiles one TCR beta chain with its context. The CDR3 contains 14 residues. V was shortened by 5 bases and J by 2 bases, with 12 bases between the two germline ends. CDR1 is SGHNT, CDR2 YENEEA, per germline. TEMRA cells were FACS-enriched, while CD8+ and CD4+ T cells were negatively isolated. The source of the sample is a study of CD8 T cells in Susac syndrome. It was with random hexamers that roughly 0.5 to 1 ug RNA was reverse transcribed. TCRdb fed the immunoSEQ multiplex PCR reads into MiXCR, producing one record per CDR3 protein. The data show approximately 200,000 distinct CDR3 sequences, with almost 96% seen just once and 0.093% held by the top ten.

V gene TRBV11-3 combines with J gene TRBJ2-5; possibly TRBD2 for D (5 bases). Sequencing was done on a sample of CD4+ T cells from PBMCs. The clonotype comes from a human donor with multiple sclerosis. CDR3 nucleotide sequence: TGTGCCAGCAGCCCCTCGGGGAATCAAGAGACCCAGTACTTC. This encodes CASSPSGNQETQYF.